This TCR beta chain was identified in a study of regulatory T cells in long-lasting Graves disease. The sample's time point: newly diagnosed GD, antithyroid drugs for less than 3 months. The authors made the TCR library using RNA they extracted from PBMCs. Germline loops: CDR1 SNHLY, CDR2 FYNNEI. The CDR3 is made up of 14 amino acids. Between the trimmed V and J ends, which lost 6 bases and 0 bases, there was a span of 11 bases. Construction of the TCR beta libraries employed iRepertoire HTBI primers in conjunction with Arm-PCR of CDR3 regions. TCRdb redid the calling of the multiplex PCR reads with MiXCR, one entry per CDR3 protein. The data show about 240,000 distinct CDR3 sequences, 20% to 25% seen once. This clonotype has at least ten counts. What it binds is not known. Broader study findings: The study found persistent patients shared more public clonotypes (around 2,500) than new patients (around 870). Persistent disease exhibited a predilection for TRBV28, TRBJ1-2 and TRBJ2-5.

The chain uses TRBV2 and TRBJ1-1; perhaps TRBD1 as D (6 bases). The sequence was collected from a female donor with Graves disease. The source material was peripheral blood mononuclear cells (PBMCs), sampled at new diagnosis, from a patient treated with antithyroid drugs. CDR3: CASRDSLMNTEAFF. For the CDR3, the DNA is TGTGCCAGCAGGGACAGTCTAATGAACACTGAAGCTTTCTTT.